This T cell receptor (beta chain) appears in the sequencing data of a study of T cell responses to AZD1222 COVID-19 vaccine. General study results and limits: Epitopes outside B.1.351 and B.1.1.7 mutated regions reportedly drew nearly half of spike TCRs. Possibly, clonal diversity was underestimated; donors were largely white British and included more females.

To note about this clone: Its antigen is still unknown.

Assay used: immunoSEQ multiplex PCR; TCRdb lists only in-frame clones, some missing. The sample consists of 150,000 to 160,000 clones, approximately 90% of them appearing once. This TCR was sampled from an adult in good health. The material sequenced was peripheral blood, taken on day 0 of AZD1222 vaccination.

CDR3 in amino acids: CASSQDLGNQPQHF. The CDR3 region has the DNA TGTGCCAGCAGCCAAGATCTCGGTAATCAGCCCCAGCATTTT. The chain is built from TRBV4-2 and TRBJ1-5; D is ambiguous. V was shortened by 0 bases and J by 4 bases, with 7 bases between the two germline ends. Germline CDR1 LGHNA, CDR2 YNFKEQ. The CDR3 totals 14 residues.